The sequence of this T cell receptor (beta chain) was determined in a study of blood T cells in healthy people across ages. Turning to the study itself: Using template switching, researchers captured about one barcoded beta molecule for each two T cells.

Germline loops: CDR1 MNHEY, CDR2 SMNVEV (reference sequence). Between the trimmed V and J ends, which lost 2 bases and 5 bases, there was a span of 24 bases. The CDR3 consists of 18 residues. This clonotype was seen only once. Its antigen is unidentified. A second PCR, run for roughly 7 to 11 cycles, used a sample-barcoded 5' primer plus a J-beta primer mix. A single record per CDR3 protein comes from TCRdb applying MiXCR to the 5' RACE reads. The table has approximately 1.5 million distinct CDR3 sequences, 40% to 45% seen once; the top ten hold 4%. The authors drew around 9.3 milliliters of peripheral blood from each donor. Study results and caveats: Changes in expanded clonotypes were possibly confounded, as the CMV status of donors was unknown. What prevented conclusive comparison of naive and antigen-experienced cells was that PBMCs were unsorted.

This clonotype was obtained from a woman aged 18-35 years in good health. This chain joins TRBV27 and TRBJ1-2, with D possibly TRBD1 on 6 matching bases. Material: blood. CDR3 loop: CASSLTAEGVGPIYGYTF. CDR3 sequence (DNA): TGTGCCAGCAGTTTAACGGCCGAGGGGGTAGGGCCGATTTATGGCTACACCTTC.